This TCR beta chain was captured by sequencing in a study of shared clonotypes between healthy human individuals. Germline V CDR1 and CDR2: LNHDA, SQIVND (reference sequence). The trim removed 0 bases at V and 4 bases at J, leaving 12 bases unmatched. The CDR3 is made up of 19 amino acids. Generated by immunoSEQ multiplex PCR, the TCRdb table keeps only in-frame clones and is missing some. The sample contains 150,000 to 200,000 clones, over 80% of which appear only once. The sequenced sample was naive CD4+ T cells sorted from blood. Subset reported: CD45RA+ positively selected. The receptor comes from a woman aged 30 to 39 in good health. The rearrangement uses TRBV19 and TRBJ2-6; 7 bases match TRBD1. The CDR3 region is CASSIDRRGLRPGANVLTF. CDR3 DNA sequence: TGTGCCAGTAGTATAGATCGAAGGGGGCTACGACCCGGGGCCAACGTCCTGACTTTC.